Listed here is a single T cell receptor (beta chain). Its antigen is not identified. Produced via immunoSEQ multiplex PCR; TCRdb's table is partial and in-frame only. The profile shows around 77,000 clones, nearly 90% of them singletons. The sample originates from a study of OX40 agonist ivuxolimab in advanced cancers. Whole-study results and caveats: Expanded clones were, on average, more numerous in CD8+ T cells than in CD4+.

The CDR3 has 12 amino acids. The V end was cut by 0 bases, the J end by 10 bases, with 9 bases between. The V gene's germline CDR1 is SGHRS and CDR2 YFSETQ. The genes are TRBV5-1 and TRBJ2-3; no definite D call. The sequencing used CD4+ or CD8+ T cells sorted from blood, collected in a trial of the OX40 agonist ivuxolimab. The clonotype comes from an adult with an advanced solid tumor such as melanoma, head and neck, liver or kidney cancer. The CDR3 is CASSLAGGPQYF. The DNA for the CDR3 is TGCGCCAGCAGCTTGGCCGGCGGTCCGCAGTATTTT.